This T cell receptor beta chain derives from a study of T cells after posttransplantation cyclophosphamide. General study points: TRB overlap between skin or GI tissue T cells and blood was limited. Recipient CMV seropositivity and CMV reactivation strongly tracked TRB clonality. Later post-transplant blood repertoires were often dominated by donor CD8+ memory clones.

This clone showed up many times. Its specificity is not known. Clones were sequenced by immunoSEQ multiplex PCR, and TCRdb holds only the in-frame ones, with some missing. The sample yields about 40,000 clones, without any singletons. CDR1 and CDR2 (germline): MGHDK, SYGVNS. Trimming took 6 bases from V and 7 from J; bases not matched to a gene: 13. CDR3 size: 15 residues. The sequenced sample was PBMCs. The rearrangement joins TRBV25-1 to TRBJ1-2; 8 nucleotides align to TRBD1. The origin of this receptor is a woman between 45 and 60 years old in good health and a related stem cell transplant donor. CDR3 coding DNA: TGTGCCAGCAGCGAAGCATTGGACAGGGAGGGTGGCTACACCTTC. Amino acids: CASSEALDREGGYTF.